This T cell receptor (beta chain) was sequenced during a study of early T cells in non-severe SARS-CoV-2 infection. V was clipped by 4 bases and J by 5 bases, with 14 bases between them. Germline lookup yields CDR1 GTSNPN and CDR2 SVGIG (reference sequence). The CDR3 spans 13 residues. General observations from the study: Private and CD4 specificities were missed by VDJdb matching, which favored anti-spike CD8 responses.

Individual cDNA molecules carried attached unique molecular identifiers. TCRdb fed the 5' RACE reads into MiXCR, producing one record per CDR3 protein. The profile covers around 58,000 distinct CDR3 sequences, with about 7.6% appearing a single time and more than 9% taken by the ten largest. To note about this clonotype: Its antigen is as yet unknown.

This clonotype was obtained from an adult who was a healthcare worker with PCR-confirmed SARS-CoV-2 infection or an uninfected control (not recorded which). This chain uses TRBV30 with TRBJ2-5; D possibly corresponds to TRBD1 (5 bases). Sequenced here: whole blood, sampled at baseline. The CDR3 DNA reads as TGTGCCTGGAACACGCAGGGCAGGGAGACCCAGTACTTC. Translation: CAWNTQGRETQYF.